Listed below are T cell receptor beta chains from one sample, sequenced in a study of T cell responses to AZD1222 COVID-19 vaccine. Here immunoSEQ multiplex PCR was the method, and the copy in TCRdb shows in-frame clones only, minus some. The table has under 200,000 clones, around 93% seen once. This material consisted of peripheral blood, taken on day 0 of AZD1222 vaccination. These receptors originate from an adult in good health. Each CDR3 is given with its conserved first and last residue. A D gene is named only where the DNA matches it firmly. Some rows have no size entry. The others give once, few or many, or a class for an expanded clone.

TRBJ2-4,TRBD2,TRBV20-1,-,CSASFNRGGGRSQNIQYF,TGCAGTGCTAGTTTTAATCGGGGCGGCGGGAGATCCCAAAACATTCAGTACTTC
TRBJ2-3,TRBD1,TRBV11-2,-,CASSSSTGFPRDTQYF,TGTGCCAGCAGCTCATCGACAGGGTTCCCGAGAGATACGCAGTATTTT
TRBJ1-4,-,TRBV12-3/TRBV12-4,-,CASRTGYNEKLFF,TGTGCCAGCAGGACGGGGTATAATGAAAAACTGTTTTTT
TRBJ2-1,-,TRBV20-1,-,CSALGVQFF,TGCAGTGCACTCGGGGTCCAGTTCTTC
TRBJ1-1,-,TRBV29-1,-,CSIARDGTEAFF,TGCAGCATCGCCCGGGACGGTACTGAAGCTTTCTTT
TRBJ2-1,-,TRBV6-2/TRBV6-3,-,CASSYEPRSSYNEQFF,TGTGCCAGCAGTTACGAACCGAGGAGCTCCTACAATGAGCAGTTCTTC
TRBJ1-2,-,TRBV29-1,-,CSVLGGWGYTF,TGCAGCGTTTTGGGGGGCTGGGGCTACACCTTC
TRBJ1-1,TRBD1,TRBV4-2,-,CASSHRTGTLGAFF,TGTGCCAGCAGCCACCGGACAGGAACCCTTGGGGCTTTCTTT
TRBJ1-2,-,TRBV7-9,-,CASSLGVTGRRDYGYTF,TGTGCCAGCAGCTTAGGTGTTACGGGGCGCAGGGACTATGGCTACACCTTC
TRBJ1-1,-,TRBV7-8,-,CASSALGGNTEAFF,TGTGCCAGCAGCGCCCTTGGGGGTAACACTGAAGCTTTCTTT
TRBJ2-7,-,TRBV19,-,CASSIVYGSYEQYF,TGTGCCAGTAGTATAGTGTACGGGAGCTACGAGCAGTACTTC
TRBJ1-1,TRBD1,TRBV18,-,CASSPPWAGGMNTEAFF,TGTGCCAGCTCACCCCCTTGGGCAGGGGGCATGAACACTGAAGCTTTCTTT
TRBJ2-7,TRBD1,TRBV9,-,CASSVGQAALF,TGTGCCAGCAGCGTCGGACAGGCGGCTCTCTTC
TRBJ1-5,-,TRBV4-1,-,CASSHGDRPERQPQHF,TGCGCCAGCAGCCACGGGGATAGACCGGAAAGACAGCCCCAGCATTTT
TRBJ1-4,-,TRBV14,-,CASSLRGVSNEKLFF,TGTGCCAGCAGCCTCCGGGGGGTTTCCAATGAAAAACTGTTTTTT
TRBJ1-6,-,TRBV19,-,CASRKRGPGGTLHF,TGTGCCAGTAGGAAAAGGGGACCTGGGGGGACCCTCCACTTT
TRBJ2-1,TRBD1,TRBV28,-,CASSLFQGQAPNEQFF,TGTGCCAGCAGTTTATTTCAGGGACAGGCTCCTAATGAGCAGTTCTTC
TRBJ2-1,-,TRBV5-4,few,CASSTGSRGYNEQFF,TGTGCCAGCAGTACCGGGAGTCGGGGATACAATGAGCAGTTCTTC
TRBJ1-1,TRBD1,TRBV4-3,-,CASSQEAGGMNTEAFF,TGCGCCAGCAGCCAAGAGGCAGGGGGCATGAACACTGAAGCTTTCTTT
TRBJ1-5,-,TRBV6-6,-,CASSGIVSNQPQHF,TGTGCCAGCAGCGGAATTGTTAGCAATCAGCCCCAGCATTTT
TRBJ2-7,TRBD2,TRBV5-4,once,CASSPGGSSYEQYF,TGTGCCAGCAGCCCCGGCGGGAGCTCCTACGAGCAGTACTTC
TRBJ1-1,-,TRBV5-1,-,CASSNSQGPGNTEAFF,TGCGCCAGCAGCAATAGTCAGGGCCCCGGGAACACTGAAGCTTTCTTT
TRBJ2-7,-,TRBV9,-,CASSVAEGRAGVEQYF,TGTGCCAGCAGCGTAGCTGAGGGGCGGGCAGGGGTCGAGCAGTACTTC
TRBJ2-3,-,TRBV5-1,-,CASSLLQGQHTDTQYF,TGCGCCAGCAGCCTCCTCCAGGGTCAGCACACAGATACGCAGTATTTT
TRBJ2-7,TRBD2,TRBV5-1,-,CASSAAGGQYEQYF,TGCGCCAGCAGCGCAGCGGGAGGGCAGTACGAGCAGTACTTC
TRBJ2-1,-,TRBV27,-,CASRPRNRADEQFF,TGTGCCAGCAGACCTCGGAACCGCGCAGATGAGCAGTTCTTC
TRBJ1-5,TRBD1,TRBV27,-,CASSVRTGGNQPQHF,TGTGCCAGCAGTGTCAGGACAGGGGGGAATCAGCCCCAGCATTTT
TRBJ2-5,-,TRBV19,-,CASSKLGSQETQYF,TGTGCCAGTAGTAAGCTCGGGAGCCAAGAGACCCAGTACTTC
TRBJ2-1,-,TRBV5-1,-,CASSIIGNEQFF,TGCGCCAGCAGCATCATCGGCAATGAGCAGTTCTTC
TRBJ1-1,-,TRBV2,-,CASSVGGMMNTEAFF,TGTGCCAGCAGTGTCGGGGGGATGATGAACACTGAAGCTTTCTTT
TRBJ1-2,-,TRBV6-5,-,CASMTASWGYTF,TGTGCCAGCATGACAGCTAGCTGGGGCTACACCTTC
TRBJ2-5,-,TRBV29-1,-,CSVGQGRRETQYF,TGCAGCGTTGGCCAGGGAAGGAGGGAGACCCAGTACTTC
TRBJ1-4,TRBD1,TRBV9,-,CASSVGTAEKLFF,TGTGCCAGCAGCGTTGGGACAGCTGAAAAACTGTTTTTT
TRBJ1-2,-,TRBV2,-,CASSASENYGYTF,TGTGCCAGCAGTGCCTCAGAGAACTATGGCTACACCTTC
TRBJ1-1,-,TRBV7-9,-,CASSFETLGAFF,TGTGCCAGCAGCTTCGAAACCTTGGGGGCTTTCTTT
TRBJ1-5,TRBD1,TRBV3-1/TRBV3-2,-,CASSQGLRGQDNQPQHF,TGTGCCAGCAGCCAAGGCCTACGGGGACAGGACAATCAGCCCCAGCATTTT
TRBJ1-3,-,TRBV20-1,-,CSASTDRGNTIYF,TGCAGTGCTAGTACGGACAGAGGAAACACCATATATTTT
TRBJ1-5,-,TRBV7-2,few,CASSPIQGGNQPQHF,TGTGCCAGCAGCCCTATTCAGGGTGGCAATCAGCCCCAGCATTTT
TRBJ1-2,-,TRBV30,once,CAWSLPDLGVDGYTF,TGTGCCTGGAGCTTACCGGATCTAGGGGTCGATGGCTACACCTTC